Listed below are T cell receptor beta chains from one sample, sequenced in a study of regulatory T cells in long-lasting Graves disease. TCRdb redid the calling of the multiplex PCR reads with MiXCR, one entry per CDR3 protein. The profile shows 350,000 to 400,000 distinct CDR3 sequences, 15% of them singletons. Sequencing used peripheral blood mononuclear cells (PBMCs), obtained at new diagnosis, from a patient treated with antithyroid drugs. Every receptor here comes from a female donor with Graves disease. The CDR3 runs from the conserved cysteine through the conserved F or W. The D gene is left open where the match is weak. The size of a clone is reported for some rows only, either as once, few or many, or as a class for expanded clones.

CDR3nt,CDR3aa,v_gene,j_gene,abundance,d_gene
TGTGCCAGTAGTAGACTGGACAACTCTGGGGCCAACGTCCTGACTTTC,CASSRLDNSGANVLTF,TRBV19,TRBJ2-6,many,NA
TGTGCCAGCAGCATTCTAGCGGGGACCACAGATACGCAGTATTTT,CASSILAGTTDTQYF,TRBV7-9,TRBJ2-3,NA,TRBD2
TGTGCCAGCACCTTTACGGCGGGGGGAAACACCATATATTTT,CASTFTAGGNTIYF,TRBV11-2,TRBJ1-3,many,NA
TGTGCCAGCAGCCAAGTGACAGGCAACAATGAGCAGTTCTTC,CASSQVTGNNEQFF,TRBV3-1,TRBJ2-1,many,NA
TGTGCCAGCAGTTCCCGACCTAAACCCAATGAGCAGTTCTTC,CASSSRPKPNEQFF,TRBV28,TRBJ2-1,few,NA
TGTGCCAGCAGCACCACGTGGGGGACCCAGTACTTC,CASSTTWGTQYF,TRBV12-3/TRBV12-4,TRBJ2-5,many,NA
TGTGCCAGCAGCTTGGCGTCAGGGACACGGGAAAACATTCAGTACTTC,CASSLASGTRENIQYF,TRBV5-6,TRBJ2-4,NA,NA
TGTGCCAGCAGGTCTAGCGGGAATGAGCAGTTCTTC,CASRSSGNEQFF,TRBV28,TRBJ2-1,many,TRBD2
TGTGCCAGCAGTTTGGGCCGAAACACCATATATTTT,CASSLGRNTIYF,TRBV12-3/TRBV12-4,TRBJ1-3,few,NA
TGTGCCAGCAGCCAAGACGTGCAGACGGCTTTCTTT,CASSQDVQTAFF,TRBV3-1,TRBJ1-1,many,NA
TGTGCCAGCAGCTCGATGGGCCAAGAGACCCAGTACTTC,CASSSMGQETQYF,TRBV11-2,TRBJ2-5,many,NA
TGTGCCAGCAGTTTAAGCTCCGGCAGAATGAACACTGAAGCTTTCTTT,CASSLSSGRMNTEAFF,TRBV27,TRBJ1-1,many,NA
TGTGCCAGCAGTTTAGCTCGGGCGACTATAGCCAAAAACATTCAGTACTTC,CASSLARATIAKNIQYF,TRBV12-3/TRBV12-4,TRBJ2-4,few,NA
TGTGCCAGTAGTATAGACCGAACCCGGGCCCAGCATTTT,CASSIDRTRAQHF,TRBV19,TRBJ1-5,many,NA
TGCGCCAGCAGCACGAGAAGGGGCGAGACAGATACGCAGTATTTT,CASSTRRGETDTQYF,TRBV5-1,TRBJ2-3,NA,NA
TGTGCCCCCATCCGAACAGGACATAATTCACCCCTCCACTTT,CAPIRTGHNSPLHF,TRBV24-1,TRBJ1-6,many,NA